A single sample is the source of the 32 T cell receptor beta chains below, sequenced in a study of T cells in women clearing cervical HPV infection. TCRdb's copy holds only in-frame clones and misses some; the assay was immunoSEQ multiplex PCR. The sample holds around 19,000 clones. The sample taken for sequencing was blood buffy coat. These receptors all come from a woman between 18 and 70 years old with a cervical HPV16 infection that either progressed to CIN3+ or cleared (not recorded which).

Note on this clone: From the germline J gene comes the end of the CDR3, since the read stops 3 residues before it. The rearrangement joins TRBV5-1 to TRBJ2-5, with D hard to call. V gave up 1 base and J gave up 0 bases, with 4 bases separating them. This CDR3 has 13 amino acids. CDR1 is SGHRS and CDR2 is YFSETQ in the germline V gene. CDR3 DNA, as far as it was read: TGCGCCAGCAGCTTGTCCGACCAAGAGACC. As protein: CASSLSDQET. The CDR3 reads in full as CASSLSDQETQYF.

As to this clone: The read terminates 3 residues ahead of where the CDR3 ends, so the germline J gene completes it. The chain links TRBV6-2 or TRBV6-3 to TRBJ2-6; D is undetermined. The CDR3 sequence is 17 residues long. V was pared by 0 bases and J by 2 bases, with 11 bases between. From germline, CDR1 is MNHEY and CDR2 SVGEGT. CDR3 amino acids: CASSYSQRGAGANVLTF. The sequenced part of the CDR3 DNA is TGTGCCAGCAGTTACTCACAACGCGGTGCTGGGGCCAACGTC.

As regards this clone: The read is 3 residues too short to cover the CDR3 end, so that end is filled in from the germline J gene. The chain employs TRBV7-2 and TRBJ2-1, with 8 positions matching TRBD2. Germline V gene data show CDR1 as SGHTA and CDR2 as FQGNSA. V gave up 7 bases and J gave up 7 bases; unmatched junction bases: 12. The CDR3 sequence is 15 residues long. The CDR3 DNA, read in part, is TGTGCCAGCAACCGGGGGGGCGATTTAAGGAATGAG. Protein sequence: CASNRGGDLRNE. The full-length CDR3 reads as CASNRGGDLRNEQFF. Together with reference TRBV7-2 and TRBJ2-1, the CDR3 gives the full variable domain: GAGVSQSPSNKVTEKGKDVELRCDPISGHTALYWYRQSLGQGLEFLIYFQGNSAPDKSGLPSDRFSAERTGGSVSTLTIQRTQQEDSAVYLCASNRGGDLRNEQFFGPGTRLTVL.

Of note for this clone: The missing CDR3 end, 3 residues past where the read stops, is filled in from the germline J gene. The gene calls are TRBV11-2 and TRBJ2-2; either TRBD1 or TRBD2 may fit D (5 bases each). The CDR3 extends over 15 amino acids. CDR1 is SGHAT and CDR2 is FQNNGV in the germline V gene. CDR3 region: CASSLSRLRGEKLFF. The covered CDR3 bases are TGTGCCAGCAGCTTGTCTCGGCTGAGGGGTGAAAAG.

Details on this clone: The observed sequence ends 3 residues before the CDR3 terminus, with the missing tail filled in from the germline J gene. V usage is TRBV2 and J usage is TRBJ1-4; no clear D gene. Per germline, CDR1 SNHLY and CDR2 FYNNEI. The CDR3 sequence is 16 residues long. Trimming cost V 2 bases and J 4 bases, with 14 bases left between them. CDR3 bases read: TGTGCCAGCAGTGAAACGTCCCCCTCCGGTAATGAAAAA. This encodes CASSETSPSGNEK. Given in full, the CDR3 is CASSETSPSGNEKLFF. The complete variable domain, with remaining parts taken from reference TRBV2 and TRBJ1-4, reads EPEVTQTPSHQVTQMGQEVILRCVPISNHLYFYWYRQILGQKVEFLVSFYNNEISEKSEIFDDQFSVERPDGSNFTLKIRSTKLEDSAMYFCASSETSPSGNEKLFFGSGTQLSVL.

As for this clone: The CDR3 goes on 3 residues after the read ends, and that part is filled in from the germline J gene. The genes are TRBV19 and TRBJ1-2; weak D call: TRBD1 (5 bases). CDR3 length: 13 amino acids. Germline CDR1 and CDR2: LNHDA and SQIVND (reference sequence). The CDR3 sequence: CASRPRAGDTYTF. Incomplete CDR3 DNA: TGTGCCAGTAGGCCCAGGGCTGGAGATACC.

As to this clone: The sequenced fragment ends 3 residues before the CDR3 boundary, so the rest is inferred from the germline J gene. The J gene is TRBJ2-3, the V gene TRBV20-1; 8 bases agree with TRBD1. This CDR3 comprises 17 residues. CDR1 DFQATT and CDR2 SNEGSKA come from the germline V gene (reference sequence). With V trimmed by 1 base and J by 2 bases, 11 bases remained unmatched. The covered CDR3 bases are TGCAGTGCTAGAGCAGGAGGGGACAGGCTATACACAGATACG. It is translated as CSARAGGDRLYTDT. The whole CDR3 region reads CSARAGGDRLYTDTQYF.

Worth noting for this clone: The read ends 3 residues early relative to the CDR3; the germline J gene fills the gap. The chain uses TRBV5-1 and TRBJ1-4, with 9 bases aligning to TRBD1. This CDR3 is 16 amino acids long. Germline V lookup: CDR1 SGHRS, CDR2 YFSETQ. The CDR3 spells CASSPGQGFHNSPLFF. CDR3 bases read: TGCGCCAGCAGCCCGGGACAGGGCTTCCATAATTCACCA.

The sequenced part of the CDR3 DNA is TGCAGTGCTGCTTCTGGGTGGGCCTATGGT. Translated, it gives CSAASGWAYG. The entire CDR3 sequence reads CSAASGWAYGQYF. The chain combines TRBV20-1 with TRBJ2-4; D is unresolved. The read falls 3 residues short of the CDR3 end, and the missing part is taken from the germline J gene. CDR3 length: 13 residues. In germline, CDR1 is DFQATT, CDR2 SNEGSKA (reference sequence).

Concerning this clone: Read data end 3 residues before the CDR3 end; the end is taken from the germline J gene. The gene calls are TRBV7-9 and TRBJ2-7; 10 bases map to TRBD1. CDR1 and CDR2 (germline): SEHNR, FQNEAQ (reference sequence). The V segment lost 1 base and the J segment 6 bases; nucleotides outside the gene matches: 6. The CDR3 consists of 15 residues. The part of the CDR3 DNA that was read is TGTGCCAGCAGCTTAGAGGGACAGGGGTGGGGCGAG. Translating it yields CASSLEGQGWGE. The entire CDR3 protein reads CASSLEGQGWGEQYF. Combining the CDR3 with reference TRBV7-9 and TRBJ2-7 gives the whole variable domain DTGVSQNPRHKITKRGQNVTFRCDPISEHNRLYWYRQTLGQGPEFLTYFQNEAQLEKSRLLSDRFSAERPKGSFSTLEIQRTEQGDSAMYLCASSLEGQGWGEQYFGPGTRLTVT.

As to this clone: The CDR3 end is not reached by the read, which stops 3 residues before it; the germline J gene fills it in. V is TRBV30 and J is TRBJ2-4, with a possible D match to TRBD1 (5 bases). CDR3 length: 12 amino acids. Looked up from germline, CDR1 is GTSNPN and CDR2 is SVGIG (reference sequence). The part of the CDR3 DNA that was read is TGTGCCTGGAGGTCAACAGGCTATGGT. It encodes CAWRSTGYG. The CDR3, in full, reads CAWRSTGYGQYF.

Note on this clone: Read coverage stops 3 residues before the CDR3 terminus; the germline J gene supplies the remainder. This rearrangement joins TRBV4-1 to TRBJ2-4; D unresolved. Trimming shortened V by 1 base and J by 8 bases, and 12 bases separated the two germline ends. The CDR3 contains 14 residues. CDR1 and CDR2 from the germline V gene are MGHRA and YSYEKL. The CDR3 bases that were read are TGCGCCAGCAGCCAAGGGATAGCCGAGGACATT. It translates to CASSQGIAEDI. The complete CDR3 reads CASSQGIAEDIQYF.

For this clone: The CDR3 end is not reached by the read, which stops 3 residues before it; the germline J gene fills it in. The V gene is TRBV29-1, the J gene TRBJ1-3; tentative D call: TRBD1 (5 bases). This CDR3 has 14 residues. Looked up from germline, CDR1 is SQVTM and CDR2 is ANQGSEA. V dropped 4 bases and J dropped 1 base, with 11 bases sitting between them. The CDR3 DNA, read in part, is TGCAGCGTTGGTACAGGTGTGTCTGGAAACACC. It codes for CSVGTGVSGNT. The full-length CDR3 reads as CSVGTGVSGNTIYF.

Notes on this clone: Sequencing ends 3 residues short of the CDR3 end; the germline J gene provides the rest. The V call is TRBV19, the J call TRBJ1-2, with D perhaps matching TRBD1 (6 bases). This CDR3 is 13 amino acids long. CDR1 and CDR2 from the germline V gene are LNHDA and SQIVND (reference sequence). CDR3 residues: CASQQGIGNDYTF. The sequenced CDR3 bases are TGTGCCAGTCAACAGGGAATAGGAAACGAC.

Note on this clone: The CDR3 end lies 3 residues beyond the end of the read and is filled in from the germline J gene. This sequence joins TRBV12-3 or TRBV12-4 and TRBJ1-6; D may be TRBD1 (5 bases). Trimming took 2 bases from V and 7 from J, leaving 12 bases between them. The CDR3 sequence is 15 residues long. The CDR3 spells CASSLSTGPNSPLHF. The part of the CDR3 DNA that was read is TGTGCCAGCAGTTTATCAACAGGCCCCAATTCACCC.

The CDR3 here is CASSGVQGGNTEAFF. The part of the CDR3 DNA that was read is TGCGCCAGCAGCGGAGTACAGGGGGGGAACACTGAA. This chain joins TRBV5-1 and TRBJ1-1; 8 bases align to TRBD1. Coverage ceases 3 residues before the CDR3 finishes, and the germline J gene fills in the end. The V segment lost 4 bases and the J segment 1 base; nucleotides outside the gene matches: 6. Germline CDR1 SGHRS, CDR2 YFSETQ. The CDR3 consists of 15 residues.

Note on this clone: The missing CDR3 end, 3 residues past where the read stops, is filled in from the germline J gene. This rearrangement joins TRBV20-1 to TRBJ1-1, with 7 bases matching TRBD1. J gave up 1 base and V 2 bases, and 4 bases lay outside the gene matches. CDR3 length equals 14 residues. Germline V lookup: CDR1 DFQATT, CDR2 SNEGSKA (reference sequence). The covered CDR3 bases are TGCAGTGCTAGAATGGAGGGGGCGAACACTGAA. Encoded protein: CSARMEGANTE. The CDR3 in full is CSARMEGANTEAFF.

On this clone itself: Read coverage stops 3 residues before the CDR3 terminus; the germline J gene supplies the remainder. This chain links TRBV13 with TRBJ1-2; no reliable D call. The V gene's germline CDR1 is PRHDT and CDR2 FYEKMQ (reference sequence). The CDR3 has 16 amino acids. Deletions cut 5 bases from V and 6 bases from J, with 22 bases between. The covered CDR3 bases are TGTGCCAGCAGCCGAAGAGAGAGCGCCCCGAAGAATGGC. This translates into CASSRRESAPKNG. The complete CDR3 sequence is CASSRRESAPKNGYTF.

As for this clone: The CDR3 end is not reached by the read, which stops 3 residues before it; the germline J gene fills it in. V and J are TRBV5-1 and TRBJ2-2; possibly TRBD2 for D (5 bases). This CDR3 comprises 16 residues. V was shortened by 5 bases and J by 4 bases, with 18 bases between the two germline ends. Per germline, CDR1 SGHRS and CDR2 YFSETQ. The CDR3 bases that were read are TGCGCCAGCAGTTACGGAGGCGGTGGTTTCACCGGGGAG. Its translation: CASSYGGGGFTGE. The whole CDR3 region reads CASSYGGGGFTGELFF.

Worth noting for this clone: The read ends 3 residues early relative to the CDR3; the germline J gene fills the gap. V gene TRBV7-2 combines with J gene TRBJ1-2; 7 nucleotides align to TRBD1. With V trimmed by 0 bases and J by 3 bases, 4 bases remained unmatched. Germline loops: CDR1 SGHTA, CDR2 FQGNSA. This CDR3 contains 15 residues. The sequenced CDR3 bases are TGTGCCAGCAGCTTAGCGGAGGGGGCGGACTATGGC. Its translation is CASSLAEGADYG. The full CDR3 reads CASSLAEGADYGYTF.

As regards this clone: The CDR3 is cut off 3 residues early in the read; its end comes from the germline J gene. The V call is TRBV29-1, the J call TRBJ2-7, with TRBD1 identical over 7 bases. CDR1 and CDR2 (germline): SQVTM, ANQGSEA. V lost 3 bases to trimming and J lost 2 bases; unmatched junction nucleotides: 13. The CDR3 contains 16 residues. The covered CDR3 bases are TGCAGCGTTGACTTGCTTCGACCGGACAGGCCCTACGAG. It translates to CSVDLLRPDRPYE. The complete CDR3 sequence is CSVDLLRPDRPYEQYF.

Regarding this clone: The read gets to within 3 residues of the CDR3 end, and the germline J gene fills in the rest. This chain uses TRBV5-1 with TRBJ1-2; D gene ambiguous. This CDR3 is 16 amino acids long. The V end was cut by 0 bases, the J end by 0 bases, with 12 bases between. Germline CDR1 is SGHRS and CDR2 is YFSETQ. The chain's CDR3 is CASSLAVPVANYGYTF. CDR3 bases read: TGCGCCAGCAGCTTGGCCGTCCCCGTAGCTAACTATGGC.

This clone shows up as medium-sized by frequency. CDR3 DNA (partial): TGTGCCTGGAAGGACAGGGTAAAAAACATT. Protein sequence: CAWKDRVKNI. The CDR3 as a whole reads CAWKDRVKNIQYF. This chain joins TRBV30 and TRBJ2-4; 8 bases match TRBD1. The read terminates 3 residues before the CDR3 end, so the remaining end is supplied by the germline J gene. J gave up 4 bases and V 4 bases, and 3 bases lay outside the gene matches. The CDR3 is 13 amino acids. Germline loops: CDR1 GTSNPN, CDR2 SVGIG (reference sequence).

A remark on this clone: The CDR3 end lies 3 residues beyond the end of the read and is filled in from the germline J gene. This chain joins TRBV7-2 and TRBJ2-1, with D possibly TRBD2 on 7 matching bases. Germline V gene sequence: CDR1 SGHTA, CDR2 FQGNSA. Trimming took 1 base from V and 2 from J, leaving 9 bases between them. The CDR3 contains 15 residues. CDR3: CASSLGGGPYNEQFF. CDR3 DNA, as far as it was read: TGTGCCAGCAGCTTAGGGGGGGGCCCCTACAATGAG.

The CDR3 protein is CSASGGTRTDTQYF. The CDR3 DNA, read in part, is TGCAGTGCTAGTGGGGGGACCCGCACAGATACG. V is TRBV20-1 and J is TRBJ2-3; D is perhaps TRBD2 (6 bases). The CDR3 extends 3 residues past the end of the read, so its final part is completed from the germline J gene. Per the germline V gene, CDR1 is DFQATT and CDR2 is SNEGSKA (reference sequence). Trimming left V 3 bases short and J 1 base short, with 11 bases between. The CDR3 is 14 residues long.

Of note for this clone: The observed sequence ends 3 residues before the CDR3 terminus, with the missing tail filled in from the germline J gene. V is TRBV20-1 and J is TRBJ2-1; 12 bases are a match to TRBD1. Trimming cost V 2 bases and J 7 bases; bases outside gene matches: 9. Germline V gene lookup returns CDR1 DFQATT and CDR2 SNEGSKA (reference sequence). The CDR3 is 16 amino acids. Incomplete CDR3 DNA: TGCAGTGCTAGAAAATCCGGGACAGGGGGCGAAAATGAG. It yields the protein CSARKSGTGGENE. The complete CDR3 sequence is CSARKSGTGGENEQFF.

Worth noting for this clone: The sequenced fragment ends 3 residues before the CDR3 boundary, so the rest is inferred from the germline J gene. The rearrangement joins TRBV20-1 to TRBJ2-3; TRBD1 agrees at 8 bases. Germline lookup yields CDR1 DFQATT and CDR2 SNEGSKA (reference sequence). Trimming at V came to 5 bases and at J to 1 base, leaving 5 bases not matched to a gene. This CDR3 spans 14 amino acids. CDR3 amino acids: CSADPGQGTDTQYF. The CDR3 DNA, read in part, is TGCAGTGCTGATCCGGGACAGGGCACAGATACG.

Points on this clone: The CDR3 end lies 3 residues beyond the end of the read and is filled in from the germline J gene. The chain uses TRBV30 and TRBJ1-6, with 8 bases aligning to TRBD1. Germline CDR1 reads GTSNPN; CDR2 reads SVGIG (reference sequence). This CDR3 has 13 residues. CDR3 DNA, as far as it was read: TGTGCCTGGGGGACAGGTGGGGGTTCGGCC. Its protein product is CAWGTGGGSA. The whole CDR3 reads CAWGTGGGSALHF.

Worth noting for this clone: With the read ending 3 residues before the CDR3 end, the germline J gene is used to fill in that end. The chain recombines TRBV20-1 with TRBJ2-1, with a possible D match to TRBD2 (6 bases). Deletions cut 1 base from V and 8 bases from J, with 21 bases between. The CDR3 runs 16 residues. Germline V gives CDR1 DFQATT, CDR2 SNEGSKA (reference sequence). The CDR3 DNA, read in part, is TGCAGTGCTAGAGGGGCTAGCGTTTTCACCTCTCATGAG. Translating gives CSARGASVFTSHE. The CDR3 reads in full as CSARGASVFTSHEQFF.

CDR3 bases read: TGTGCCAGCTCACGTAAGGGGTTTAATCAGCCG. This sequence encodes CASSRKGFNQP. The full-length CDR3 reads as CASSRKGFNQPQYF. The chain employs TRBV18 and TRBJ2-3, with D possibly being TRBD1 (5 bases). The read ends 3 residues shy of where the CDR3 ends; the end is completed using the germline J gene. In germline, CDR1 is KGHSH, CDR2 LQKENI. This CDR3 is 14 amino acids long.

A word on this clone: Read data end 3 residues before the CDR3 end; the end is taken from the germline J gene. The V call is TRBV18, the J call TRBJ1-6; 8 nucleotides line up with TRBD1. Germline V gene data show CDR1 as KGHSH and CDR2 as LQKENI. This CDR3 region has 15 residues. V gave up 0 bases and J gave up 10 bases; unmatched junction bases: 5. The CDR3 protein is CASSPPDRAGSPLHF. The CDR3 bases that were read are TGTGCCAGCTCACCACCGGACAGGGCCGGATCACCC.

CDR3 DNA (partial): TGTGCCAGCAGCTTAGGGGCCCCTGGGAATCAGCCC. Encoded protein: CASSLGAPGNQP. The entire CDR3 protein is CASSLGAPGNQPQHF. The chain employs TRBV7-9 and TRBJ1-5; D not resolved. The CDR3 is cut off 3 residues early in the read; its end comes from the germline J gene. The CDR3 covers 15 residues. Germline-derived CDR1 and CDR2 are SEHNR and FQNEAQ (reference sequence). Trimming took 1 base from V and 4 from J, leaving 11 bases between them.